This TCR beta chain is drawn from a study of STAT5B mutations in CD4+ large granular lymphocyte leukemia. Produced via immunoSEQ multiplex PCR; TCRdb's table is partial and in-frame only. The sample has approximately 28,000 clones; about 88% are singletons. Trimming pared 2 bases from V and 2 bases from J, leaving 12 bases between. The CDR3 has 15 residues. Germline CDR1 and CDR2: SGHRS and YFSETQ. The chain is built from TRBV5-1 and TRBJ2-3; D is undetermined. The specimen sequenced was CD4+ T cells from blood buffy coats. The source of this sequence is a human donor in good health. CDR3 DNA: TGCGCCAGCAGCTTTGTGCGCCCGGCCACAGATACGCAGTATTTT. Translation gives CASSFVRPATDTQYF.